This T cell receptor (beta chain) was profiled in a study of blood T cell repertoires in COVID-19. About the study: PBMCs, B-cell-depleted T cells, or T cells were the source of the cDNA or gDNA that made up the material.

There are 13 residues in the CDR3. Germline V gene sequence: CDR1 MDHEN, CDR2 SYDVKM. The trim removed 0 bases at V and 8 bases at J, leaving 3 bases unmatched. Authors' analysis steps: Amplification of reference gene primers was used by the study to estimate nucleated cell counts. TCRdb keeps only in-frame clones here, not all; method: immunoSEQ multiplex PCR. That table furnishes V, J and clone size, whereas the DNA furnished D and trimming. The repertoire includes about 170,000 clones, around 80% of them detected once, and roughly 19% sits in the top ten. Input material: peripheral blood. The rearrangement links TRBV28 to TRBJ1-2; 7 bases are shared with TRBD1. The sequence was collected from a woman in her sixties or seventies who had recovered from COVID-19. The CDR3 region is CASSLWGQQGYTF. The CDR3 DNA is TGTGCCAGCAGTTTATGGGGACAGCAGGGCTACACCTTC.